The 15 T cell receptor beta chains given below trace back to one sample, sequenced in a study of T cell repertoires in cytomegalovirus infection. Each CDR3 protein gets one entry after TCRdb re-called the reads with MiXCR. The data contain some 220,000 distinct CDR3 sequences, around 35% of them singletons. These receptors lack a known antigen. Material: CD8+ T cells from cultured PBMCs, obtained from culture after CMV antigen stimulation. All receptors derive from a human donor in good health (CMV status not recorded). Some clones in this sample may be carry-over from other donors' samples.

The V and J genes are TRBV7-3 and TRBJ2-1, with unresolved D. With 2 bases removed from V and 0 bases from J, the gap between germline ends came to 11 bases. The CDR3 spans 16 residues. Germline CDR1 SGHTA, CDR2 FQGTGA. The CDR3 DNA sequence: TGTGCCAGCAGCTTAGATCGGTCTACCTCCTACAATGAGCAGTTCTTC. Its translation: CASSLDRSTSYNEQFF.

The chain combines TRBV6-1 with TRBJ1-1; TRBD1 matches at 9 bases. Unmatched junction bases numbered 12, after V lost 7 bases and J lost 3 bases. Germline-derived CDR1 and CDR2 are MNHNS and SASEGT. This CDR3 is built from 16 residues. The CDR3 nucleotides read TGTGCCAGCAAGCCCAAAACCGGGACAGGGTACACTGAAGCTTTCTTT. This sequence encodes CASKPKTGTGYTEAFF.

The rearrangement uses TRBV29-1 and TRBJ2-7; 8 positions agree with TRBD1. CDR1 and CDR2 (germline): SQVTM, ANQGSEA. The CDR3 is 14 amino acids. Unmatched junction bases numbered 7, after V lost 3 bases and J lost 3 bases. In DNA form, the CDR3 reads TGCAGCGTTGAGGAGACAGGGGCGAGCTACGAGCAGTACTTC. This encodes CSVEETGASYEQYF.

For the CDR3, the DNA is TGTGCCAGCAGTGACTTGGACTGGGGCGATGAGCAGTTCTTC. As protein: CASSDLDWGDEQFF. This chain connects TRBV25-1 to TRBJ2-1, with D possibly being TRBD1 or TRBD2 (5 bases each). Trimming stripped 3 bases from V and 8 bases from J, with 14 bases between. Per the germline V gene, CDR1 is MGHDK and CDR2 is SYGVNS. The CDR3 loop spans 14 amino acids.

The chain is built from TRBV7-6 and TRBJ2-2, with TRBD2 matching over 11 bases. This CDR3 has 17 amino acids. Germline V lookup: CDR1 SGHVS, CDR2 FNYEAQ. Trimming cost V 3 bases and J 4 bases; bases outside gene matches: 7. The chain's CDR3 is CASSLVAGGSVTGELFF. The CDR3 DNA follows: TGTGCCAGCAGCTTGGTAGCGGGAGGGTCGGTCACCGGGGAGCTGTTTTTT.

The chain recombines TRBV6-1 with TRBJ2-1; tentative D call: TRBD2 (6 bases). The CDR3 is 15 residues long. Deletions cut 4 bases from V and 2 bases from J, with 12 bases between. The germline V gene encodes CDR1 MNHNS and CDR2 SASEGT. The CDR3: CASSARDLTYNEQFF. The CDR3 DNA reads as TGTGCCAGCAGTGCCCGGGACTTAACCTACAATGAGCAGTTCTTC.

This chain joins TRBV5-4 and TRBJ2-5; 7 bases line up with TRBD2. Germline loops: CDR1 SGHNT, CDR2 YYREEE (reference sequence). With 4 bases clipped from V and 2 bases from J, the junction kept 11 bases outside the gene matches. CDR3 size: 16 residues. The CDR3 DNA sequence: TGTGCCAGCAGCCGTTGGACTAGTGAATTTCAAGAGACCCAGTACTTC. Its protein product is CASSRWTSEFQETQYF.

The chain joins TRBV12-3 or TRBV12-4 to TRBJ1-2, with D unclear. V was pared by 3 bases and J by 5 bases, with 13 bases between. CDR3 length: 14 residues. The CDR3 nucleotides are TGTGCCAGCAGTTTTTCCTACCTTGAGTATGGCTACACCTTC. Its translation: CASSFSYLEYGYTF.

The sample holds a few counts of this clonotype. The chain uses TRBV7-2 and TRBJ2-7, with no clear D. The CDR3 has 12 amino acids. From germline, CDR1 is SGHTA and CDR2 FQGNSA. The germline V and J ends were trimmed by 5 bases and 6 bases, with 11 bases remaining between them. The CDR3: CASSAIRPEQYF. CDR3 sequence (DNA): TGTGCCAGCAGCGCGATCAGGCCCGAGCAGTACTTC.

The rearrangement uses TRBV7-8 and TRBJ1-1; D uncertain. This CDR3 is built from 13 residues. CDR1 is SGHVS, CDR2 FQNEAQ, per germline. Trimming took 1 base from V and 0 from J, leaving 3 bases between them. CDR3 amino acids: CASSLVVNTEAFF. CDR3 in DNA: TGTGCCAGCAGCTTAGTGGTGAACACTGAAGCTTTCTTT.

A few counts support this clonotype. The chain recombines TRBV7-9 with TRBJ2-7; TRBD1 matches 8 bases. Trimming at V came to 5 bases and at J to 3 bases, leaving 6 bases not matched to a gene. This CDR3 comprises 14 residues. The germline V gene encodes CDR1 SEHNR and CDR2 FQNEAQ (reference sequence). The CDR3 is CASSNPGQDYEQYF. For the CDR3, the DNA is TGTGCCAGCAGCAACCCGGGACAGGACTACGAGCAGTACTTC.

The sample holds a few counts of this clonotype. The chain carries TRBV15 and TRBJ2-5; D is perhaps TRBD1 or TRBD2 (6 bases each). CDR1 is LNHNV, CDR2 YYDKDF, per germline (reference sequence). V lost 6 bases and J lost 5, with 16 bases in between. CDR3 length: 14 amino acids. CDR3 bases: TGTGCCACCAGTCGGGGGCGAATGACCGAGACCCAGTACTTC. This codes for CATSRGRMTETQYF.

This chain links TRBV7-6 with TRBJ1-2; TRBD1 matches at 12 bases. V was clipped by 5 bases and J by 5 bases; unmatched bases: 18. Germline V CDR1 and CDR2: SGHVS, FNYEAQ. The CDR3 runs 19 residues. The CDR3 DNA reads TGTGCCAGCAGCCCAACCGGGACAGGGGGCGGCCGTCTAAATTATGGCTACACCTTC. Translating gives CASSPTGTGGGRLNYGYTF.

This clonotype was picked up many times. The rearrangement joins TRBV7-3 to TRBJ2-5; D possibly uses TRBD1 or TRBD2 (7 bases each). Trimming removed 6 bases at V and 5 bases at J, with 13 bases between. Germline V gene sequence: CDR1 SGHTA, CDR2 FQGTGA. The CDR3 has 13 residues. The CDR3 here is CASSQGGTETQYF. Written as DNA, the CDR3 is TGTGCCAGCAGTCAGGGGGGGACGGAGACCCAGTACTTC.

The V call is TRBV29-1, the J call TRBJ2-1, with 7 bases that match TRBD2. Per the germline V gene, CDR1 is SQVTM and CDR2 is ANQGSEA. Trimming removed 5 bases from V and 0 bases from J; junction bases left unmatched: 10. The CDR3 consists of 16 residues. The CDR3 DNA is TGCAGCGTTCATGCTAGCGGAGAACTCTCCTACAATGAGCAGTTCTTC. This translates into CSVHASGELSYNEQFF.